This is a list of T cell receptor beta chains from one sample in a study of cytomegalovirus exposure and HLA in healthy donors. Method: immunoSEQ multiplex PCR; TCRdb's copy keeps in-frame clones and lacks some. The repertoire consists of 100,000 to 150,000 clones, with around 77% occurring once and the leading ten covering around 3.9%. The sample taken for sequencing was PBMCs. The receptors were sampled from a human donor in good health. CDR3s leave out the opening cysteine and the closing phenylalanine or tryptophan. The order of the fields is V gene, J gene, CDR3 protein.

TRBV19	TRBJ1-2	ASSIGEGNRANYGYT
TRBV28	TRBJ2-7	ASTLTGYEQY
TRBV5-4	TRBJ2-2	ASSVYLQGGELF
TRBV28	TRBJ1-1	ASSLVRTEAF
TRBV15	TRBJ1-4	ATSSRGTVGLRNEKLF
TRBV10-2	TRBJ2-7	ASSVHGGGQFYEQY
TRBV5-6	TRBJ1-2	ASSLAQGVGYT
TRBV7-2	TRBJ2-1	ASSLATGGRSAYNEQF
TRBV28	TRBJ1-5	ASSSSGTNQPQH
TRBV5-1	TRBJ2-1	ASRLGTSGYNEQF
TRBV30	TRBJ1-5	AWSLRGLGNQPQH
TRBV6-5	TRBJ1-1	ASSYSIGVTEAF
TRBV28	TRBJ1-6	ASSAGSWDRYNSPLH
TRBV18	TRBJ2-1	ASSLTTGPSGEQF
TRBV10-3	TRBJ2-5	AISEGNPQETQY
TRBV6-1	TRBJ2-1	ASSDRLAGGPSSYNEQF
TRBV7-3	TRBJ2-3	ASSLAGGPSDTQY
TRBV27	TRBJ2-3	ASSLSPYFGLVSDTQY
TRBV11-3	TRBJ1-1	ASSLGGAGGVAEAF
TRBV27	TRBJ1-4	ASSLYPGTANEKLF
TRBV5-1	TRBJ1-3	ASSAAGGNTIY
TRBV5-4	TRBJ2-2	ASSSSSGTSGSGELF
TRBV5-4	TRBJ2-7	ASSWEAEGEQY
TRBV6-5	TRBJ2-6	ASSYSASSGANVLT
TRBV18	TRBJ2-3	ASSRSQREGDTQY
TRBV5-5	TRBJ1-1	ASSKDRRLEAF
TRBV4-2	TRBJ1-2	ASSQDRTPPSGYT
TRBV7-6	TRBJ2-3	ASSSRGLTDTQY
TRBV9	TRBJ1-1	ASSAEVEMNTEAF
TRBV28	TRBJ1-6	ASSPQWEALH
TRBV19	TRBJ2-5	ATSRRGSAGGSIETQY
TRBV10-3	TRBJ2-2	AISEPRGLAGGSTGELF
TRBV29-1	TRBJ2-7	SAEKREGSYEQY
TRBV28	TRBJ1-3	ASSREFKGNTIY
TRBV11-3	TRBJ2-1	ASSYTSGSFDEQF
TRBV27	TRBJ1-3	ASSQSLSRGNTIY
TRBV7-9	TRBJ2-1	ASSKRGTIGSYNEQF
TRBV6-6	TRBJ1-1	ASSETGIFEAF
TRBV12-5	TRBJ2-1	ASGPRVNEQF
TRBV9	TRBJ1-1	ASSAEVVMNTEAF
TRBV10-1	TRBJ1-1	ASSDRQGGLNTEAF
TRBV6-1	TRBJ2-7	ASSEVVFSSLSYEQY
TRBV5-1	TRBJ1-2	ASSPRPGQSPSAYGYT
TRBV7-9	TRBJ2-2	ASSPPGRDGELF
TRBV4-2	TRBJ2-2	ASSPLQTNTGELF
TRBV5-1	TRBJ2-3	ASSLGLAGGGTDTQY
TRBV18	TRBJ2-7	ASSPGLAGSYEQY
TRBV5-1	TRBJ1-2	ASSDTGVYGYT
TRBV15	TRBJ2-1	ATSNTPLRAGGEQF